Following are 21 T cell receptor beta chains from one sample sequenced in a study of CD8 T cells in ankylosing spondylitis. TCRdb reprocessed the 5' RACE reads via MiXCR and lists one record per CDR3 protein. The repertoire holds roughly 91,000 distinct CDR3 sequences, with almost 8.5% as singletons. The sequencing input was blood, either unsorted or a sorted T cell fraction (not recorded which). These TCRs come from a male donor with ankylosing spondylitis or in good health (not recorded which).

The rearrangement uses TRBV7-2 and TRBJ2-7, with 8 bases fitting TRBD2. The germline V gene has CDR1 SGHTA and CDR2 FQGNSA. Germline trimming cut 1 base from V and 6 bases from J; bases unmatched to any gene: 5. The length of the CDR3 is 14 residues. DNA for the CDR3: TGTGCCAGCAGCTTAGGACTAGCGTATGGCGAGCAGTACTTC. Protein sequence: CASSLGLAYGEQYF.

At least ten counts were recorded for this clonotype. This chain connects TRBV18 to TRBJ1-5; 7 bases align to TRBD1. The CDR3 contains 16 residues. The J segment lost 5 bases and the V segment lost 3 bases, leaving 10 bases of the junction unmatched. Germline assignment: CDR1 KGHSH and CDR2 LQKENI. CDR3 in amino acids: CASSPSTGSRDQPQHF. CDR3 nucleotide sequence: TGTGCCAGCTCACCCTCGACAGGGTCGAGAGATCAGCCCCAGCATTTT.

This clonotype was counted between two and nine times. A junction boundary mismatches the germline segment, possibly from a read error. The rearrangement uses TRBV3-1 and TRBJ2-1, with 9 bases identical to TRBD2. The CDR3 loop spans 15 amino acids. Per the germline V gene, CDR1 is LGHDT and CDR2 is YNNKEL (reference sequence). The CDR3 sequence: CASTQMTSGGNEQFF. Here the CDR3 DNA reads TGTGCCAGCACCCAAATGACCAGCGGGGGGAATGAGCAGTTCTTC.

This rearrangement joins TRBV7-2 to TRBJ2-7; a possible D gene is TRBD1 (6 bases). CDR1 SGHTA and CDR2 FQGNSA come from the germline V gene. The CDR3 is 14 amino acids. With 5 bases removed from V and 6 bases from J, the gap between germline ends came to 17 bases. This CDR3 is CASSVLTGLAEQYF. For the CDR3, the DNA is TGTGCCAGCAGCGTCTTGACAGGTCTTGCCGAGCAGTACTTC.

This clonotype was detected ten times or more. In nucleotides, the CDR3 is TGCGCCAGCAGCTTGTGGGTGGGGGGAAGGACTGAAGCTTTCTTT. Translating it yields CASSLWVGGRTEAFF. This chain uses TRBV5-1 with TRBJ1-1; TRBD1 is a possible D gene (5 bases). This CDR3 is 15 amino acids long. Germline values: CDR1 SGHRS, CDR2 YFSETQ. Trimming removed 1 base from V and 5 bases from J, with 15 bases in between. Combining the CDR3 with reference TRBV5-1 and TRBJ1-1 gives the whole variable domain KAGVTQTPRYLIKTRGQQVTLSCSPISGHRSVSWYQQTPGQGLQFLFEYFSETQRNKGNFPGRFSGRQFSNSRSEMNVSTLELGDSALYLCASSLWVGGRTEAFFGQGTRLTVV.

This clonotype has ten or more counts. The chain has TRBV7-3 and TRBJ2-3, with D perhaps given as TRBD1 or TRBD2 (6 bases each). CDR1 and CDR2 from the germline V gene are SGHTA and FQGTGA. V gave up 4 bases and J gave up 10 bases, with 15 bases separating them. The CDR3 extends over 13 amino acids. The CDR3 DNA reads TGTGCCAGCAGCTCCGGGGGCGAGGGATCGCAGTATTTT. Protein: CASSSGGEGSQYF.

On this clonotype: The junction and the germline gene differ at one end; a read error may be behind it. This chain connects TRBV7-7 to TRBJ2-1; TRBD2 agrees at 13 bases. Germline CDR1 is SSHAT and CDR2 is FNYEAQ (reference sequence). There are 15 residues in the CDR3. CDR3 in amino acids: CASSLTSGGINEQFF. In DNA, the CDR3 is TGTGCTAGCAGCTTGACTAGCGGGGGGATAAATGAGCAGTTCTTC.

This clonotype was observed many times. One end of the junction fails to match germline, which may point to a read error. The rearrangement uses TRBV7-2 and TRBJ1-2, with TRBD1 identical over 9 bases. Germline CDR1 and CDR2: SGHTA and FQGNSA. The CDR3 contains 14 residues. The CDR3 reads CASSLGQGNYGYTF. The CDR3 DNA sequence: TGCGCCAGCAGCTTGGGACAGGGAAACTATGGCTACACCTTC.

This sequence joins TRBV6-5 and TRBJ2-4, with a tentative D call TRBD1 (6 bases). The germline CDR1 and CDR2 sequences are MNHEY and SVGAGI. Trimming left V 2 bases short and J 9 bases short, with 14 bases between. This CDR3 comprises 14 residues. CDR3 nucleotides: TGTGCCAGCAGTTACCGACAGGCCGAGCTCATTCAGTACTTC. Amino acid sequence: CASSYRQAELIQYF.

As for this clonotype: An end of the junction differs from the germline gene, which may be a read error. The CDR3 sequence is CVSSLEGADTQYF. CDR3 DNA: TGTGTCAGCAGCTTAGAAGGGGCAGATACGCAGTATTTT. The chain recombines TRBV7-8 with TRBJ2-3; tentatively, D is TRBD1 (5 bases). CDR3 size: 13 residues. Per germline, CDR1 SGHVS and CDR2 FQNEAQ.

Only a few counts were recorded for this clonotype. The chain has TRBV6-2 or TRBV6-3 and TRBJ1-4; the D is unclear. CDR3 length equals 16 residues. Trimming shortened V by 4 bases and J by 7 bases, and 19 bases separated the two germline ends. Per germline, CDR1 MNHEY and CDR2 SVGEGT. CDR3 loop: CASSSAVGRPFEKLFF. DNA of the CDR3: TGTGCCAGCAGTTCTGCGGTCGGACGCCCGTTTGAAAAACTGTTTTTT.

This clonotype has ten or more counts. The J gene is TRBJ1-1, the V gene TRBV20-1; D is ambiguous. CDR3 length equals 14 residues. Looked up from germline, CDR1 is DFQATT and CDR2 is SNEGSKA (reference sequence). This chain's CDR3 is CSPEPRHRNTEAFF. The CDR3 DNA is TGCAGCCCGGAGCCGAGACACCGAAACACTGAAGCTTTCTTT.

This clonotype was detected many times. The CDR3 loop reads CASRERGTTGELFF. As DNA, the CDR3 is TGTGCCAGCAGGGAACGCGGGACCACCGGGGAGCTGTTTTTT. V usage is TRBV6-1 and J usage is TRBJ2-2; maybe TRBD2 (6 bases). This CDR3 has 14 amino acids. The ends were cut back, 6 bases at V and 4 bases at J, with 12 bases in the middle. Per the germline V gene, CDR1 is MNHNS and CDR2 is SASEGT.

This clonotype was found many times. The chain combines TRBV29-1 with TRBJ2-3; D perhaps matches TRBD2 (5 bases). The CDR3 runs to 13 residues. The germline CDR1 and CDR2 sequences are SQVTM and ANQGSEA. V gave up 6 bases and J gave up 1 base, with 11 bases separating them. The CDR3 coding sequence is TGCAGCGTCCGGGGAAGAGGCACAGATACGCAGTATTTT. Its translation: CSVRGRGTDTQYF.

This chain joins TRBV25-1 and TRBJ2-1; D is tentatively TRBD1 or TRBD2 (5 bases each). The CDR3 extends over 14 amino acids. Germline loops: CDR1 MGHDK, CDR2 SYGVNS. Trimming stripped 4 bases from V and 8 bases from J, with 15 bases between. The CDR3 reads CASSVGTATYEQFF. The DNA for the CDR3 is TGTGCCAGCAGTGTGGGGACGGCGACCTATGAGCAGTTCTTC. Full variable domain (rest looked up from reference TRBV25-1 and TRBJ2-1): EADIYQTPRYLVIGTGKKITLECSQTMGHDKMYWYQQDPGMELHLIHYSYGVNSTEKGDLSSESTVSRIRTEHFPLTLESARPSHTSQYLCASSVGTATYEQFFGPGTRLTVL.

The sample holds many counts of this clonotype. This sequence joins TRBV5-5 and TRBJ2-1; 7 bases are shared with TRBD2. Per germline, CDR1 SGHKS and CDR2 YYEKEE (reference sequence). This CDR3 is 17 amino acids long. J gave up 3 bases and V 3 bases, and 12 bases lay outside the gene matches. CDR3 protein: CASSSGGGISLYNEQFF. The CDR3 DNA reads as TGTGCCAGCAGCTCTGGGGGAGGGATCTCCCTCTACAATGAGCAGTTCTTC.

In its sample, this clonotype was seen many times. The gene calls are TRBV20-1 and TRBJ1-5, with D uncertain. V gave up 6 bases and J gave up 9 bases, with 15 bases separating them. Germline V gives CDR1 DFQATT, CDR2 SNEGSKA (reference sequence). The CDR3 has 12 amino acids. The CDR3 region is CSASRDGRPQHF. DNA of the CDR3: TGCAGTGCGAGTCGGGATGGGAGGCCCCAGCATTTT.

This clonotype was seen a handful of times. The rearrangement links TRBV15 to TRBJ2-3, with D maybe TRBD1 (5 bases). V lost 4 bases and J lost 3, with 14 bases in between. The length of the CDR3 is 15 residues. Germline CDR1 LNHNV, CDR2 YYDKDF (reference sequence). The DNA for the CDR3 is TGTGCCACCAGCATCGACAGCCTCGCAACAGATACGCAGTATTTT. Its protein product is CATSIDSLATDTQYF.

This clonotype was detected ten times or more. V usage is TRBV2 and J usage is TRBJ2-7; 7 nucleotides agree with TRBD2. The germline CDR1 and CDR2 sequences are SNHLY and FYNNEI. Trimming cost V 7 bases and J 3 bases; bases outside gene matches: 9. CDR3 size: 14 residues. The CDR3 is CASKEPGGGYEQYF. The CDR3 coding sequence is TGTGCCAGCAAGGAACCGGGAGGAGGCTACGAGCAGTACTTC.

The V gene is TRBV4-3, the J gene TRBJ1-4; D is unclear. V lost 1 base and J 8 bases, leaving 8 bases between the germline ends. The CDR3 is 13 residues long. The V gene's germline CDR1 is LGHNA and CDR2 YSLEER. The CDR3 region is CASSQGLGEKLFF. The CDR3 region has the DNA TGCGCCAGCAGCCAAGGGCTGGGCGAAAAACTGTTTTTT.

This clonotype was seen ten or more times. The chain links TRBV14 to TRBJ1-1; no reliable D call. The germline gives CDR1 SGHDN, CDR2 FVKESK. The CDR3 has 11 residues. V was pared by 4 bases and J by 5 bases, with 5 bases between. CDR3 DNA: TGTGCCAGCAGCCCGGGAACTGAAGCTTTCTTT. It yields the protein CASSPGTEAFF.